Below are 32 T cell receptor beta chains sequenced from a single sample in a study of blood T cell repertoires in COVID-19 (dated by TCRdb to 2020 to 2022). The library was obtained by the immunoSEQ multiplex PCR assay. In TCRdb, the immuneACCESS table is reduced to in-frame sequences with V and J assigned. These tables do not hold every clone; where another copy was compared, an unresolved V gene accounts for under half, and the others remain unexplained. The sample table shows 250,000 to 300,000 clones, and roughly 90% are seen once. The top ten hold 2% to 2.5% of the sample. Sequencing was performed on peripheral blood. The source of these receptors is a man aged 50 to 60 with acute or convalescent COVID-19.

This clone is a singleton in its sample. This chain joins TRBV6-5 and TRBJ2-7; 7 nucleotides agree with TRBD1. Germline V gene lookup returns CDR1 MNHEY and CDR2 SVGAGI. The CDR3 is 15 residues long. J lost 0 bases, V lost 6 bases, and 8 bases had no gene match. CDR3 sequence: CASRPGQPSSYEQYF. The CDR3 nucleotides are TGTGCCAGCAGGCCGGGACAGCCTAGCTCCTACGAGCAGTACTTC.

The chain has TRBV29-1 and TRBJ2-7; D ambiguous. The CDR3 runs 12 residues. In germline, CDR1 is SQVTM, CDR2 ANQGSEA. V lost 2 bases and J lost 3, with 8 bases in between. The CDR3: CSVELMNYEQYF. Written as DNA, the CDR3 is TGCAGCGTTGAACTAATGAACTACGAGCAGTACTTC.

This chain connects TRBV6-6 to TRBJ1-5, with 7 bases fitting TRBD1. The CDR3 is 15 amino acids. The V segment lost 6 bases and the J segment 2 bases; nucleotides outside the gene matches: 7. Germline CDR1 and CDR2: MNHNY and SVGAGI (reference sequence). In DNA, the CDR3 is TGTGCCAGCAGAACAGACAGGGCCGGCAATCAGCCCCAGCATTTT. Its translation: CASRTDRAGNQPQHF.

The chain combines TRBV2 with TRBJ1-6; 11 bases match TRBD1. This CDR3 region has 17 residues. Germline CDR1 SNHLY, CDR2 FYNNEI. The V segment lost 2 bases and the J segment 1 base; nucleotides outside the gene matches: 1. The CDR3 DNA follows: TGTGCCAGCAGTGAAAGGGACAGGGGGTCCTATAATTCACCCCTCCACTTT. It translates to CASSERDRGSYNSPLHF. Based on the CDR3 plus reference TRBV2 and TRBJ1-6, the full variable domain is EPEVTQTPSHQVTQMGQEVILRCVPISNHLYFYWYRQILGQKVEFLVSFYNNEISEKSEIFDDQFSVERPDGSNFTLKIRSTKLEDSAMYFCASSERDRGSYNSPLHFGNGTRLTVT.

The genes are TRBV13 and TRBJ1-1; 7 positions agree with TRBD1. The CDR3 loop spans 16 amino acids. Germline V gene data show CDR1 as PRHDT and CDR2 as FYEKMQ (reference sequence). The J segment lost 2 bases and the V segment lost 2 bases, leaving 8 bases of the junction unmatched. CDR3 nucleotides: TGTGCCAGCAGCTTACGAACAGGGGAGAGAAACACTGAAGCTTTCTTT. This codes for CASSLRTGERNTEAFF.

The chain uses TRBV27 and TRBJ2-7, with 9 bases that match TRBD1. The germline gives CDR1 MNHEY, CDR2 SMNVEV (reference sequence). The CDR3 consists of 13 residues. V shed 6 bases, J shed 3 bases, and the junction held 3 bases outside the gene matches. CDR3 in DNA: TGTGCCAGCAGCCTGGACAGGGGCTACGAGCAGTACTTC. It is translated as CASSLDRGYEQYF.

The chain uses TRBV11-2 and TRBJ2-1, with 11 bases matching TRBD2. Germline loops: CDR1 SGHAT, CDR2 FQNNGV. The CDR3 loop spans 15 amino acids. Trimming removed 5 bases from V and 4 bases from J; junction bases left unmatched: 4. The CDR3 here is CASSTASGGYNEQFF. The CDR3 DNA is TGTGCCAGCAGCACCGCTAGCGGGGGGTACAATGAGCAGTTCTTC.

The chain links TRBV2 to TRBJ1-5; D perhaps matches TRBD1 (6 bases). Trimming took 3 bases from V and 9 from J, leaving 18 bases between them. Germline V gives CDR1 SNHLY, CDR2 FYNNEI. CDR3 length: 15 residues. Here the CDR3 reads CASSDRDTLDWPQHF. The CDR3 DNA reads as TGTGCCAGCAGTGACCGGGACACCCTAGATTGGCCCCAGCATTTT. The complete variable domain, with remaining parts taken from reference TRBV2 and TRBJ1-5, reads EPEVTQTPSHQVTQMGQEVILRCVPISNHLYFYWYRQILGQKVEFLVSFYNNEISEKSEIFDDQFSVERPDGSNFTLKIRSTKLEDSAMYFCASSDRDTLDWPQHFGDGTRLSIL.

The chain is built from TRBV5-5 and TRBJ2-1; a possible D gene is TRBD2 (5 bases). The CDR3 is made up of 15 amino acids. V lost 0 bases to trimming and J lost 10 bases, with 17 bases between them. Germline lookup yields CDR1 SGHKS and CDR2 YYEKEE (reference sequence). The CDR3 loop is CASSLGLQVSDEQFF. The CDR3, as DNA: TGTGCCAGCAGCTTGGGATTGCAGGTTAGCGACGAGCAGTTCTTC.

The chain uses TRBV19 and TRBJ1-5; D is unresolved. Germline V gene data show CDR1 as LNHDA and CDR2 as SQIVND (reference sequence). The CDR3 runs 12 residues. V shed 6 bases and J shed 8 bases, with 11 bases lying between them. The CDR3 loop is CASSPVVEPQHF. CDR3 sequence (DNA): TGTGCCAGTAGCCCCGTAGTTGAGCCCCAGCATTTT.

The chain's CDR3 is CATRGQVNQPQHF. CDR3 nucleotide sequence: TGTGCTACGAGGGGGCAGGTCAATCAGCCCCAGCATTTT. This rearrangement joins TRBV6-5 to TRBJ1-5; TRBD1 matches 7 bases. Looked up from germline, CDR1 is MNHEY and CDR2 is SVGAGI. The CDR3 sequence is 13 residues long.

CDR3 loop: CASSITGTGGWNTEAFF. The CDR3 DNA reads as TGTGCCAGTAGTATAACGGGGACAGGGGGCTGGAACACTGAAGCTTTCTTT. V gene TRBV19 combines with J gene TRBJ1-1; 12 bases match TRBD1. Germline values: CDR1 LNHDA, CDR2 SQIVND (reference sequence). The CDR3 covers 17 residues. Unmatched junction bases numbered 5, after V lost 2 bases and J lost 1 base.

The chain employs TRBV29-1 and TRBJ1-5; no clear D. Germline V gene data show CDR1 as SQVTM and CDR2 as ANQGSEA. Trimming cost V 7 bases and J 0 bases, with 7 bases left between them. The CDR3 sequence is 12 residues long. The CDR3 nucleotides read TGCAGCGGGGGTAATAGCAATCAGCCCCAGCATTTT. It is translated as CSGGNSNQPQHF.

V usage is TRBV11-2 and J usage is TRBJ1-2; D is perhaps TRBD1 (5 bases). V dropped 5 bases and J dropped 2 bases, with 21 bases sitting between them. This CDR3 is built from 17 residues. CDR1 and CDR2 from the germline V gene are SGHAT and FQNNGV. The CDR3 spells CASSPTSHRGGNYGYTF. For the CDR3, the DNA is TGTGCCAGCAGCCCAACATCCCATAGGGGAGGAAACTATGGCTACACCTTC.

The rearrangement links TRBV10-3 to TRBJ2-7; TRBD1 matches 10 bases. V lost 8 bases and J lost 2; bases outside the gene matches: 12. Looked up from germline, CDR1 is ENHRY and CDR2 is SYGVKD. The CDR3 is 16 residues long. CDR3 sequence reads: CAISSPTGTGAYEQYF. The CDR3 bases are TGTGCCATCTCCTCTCCCACCGGGACAGGGGCCTACGAGCAGTACTTC.

The chain combines TRBV28 with TRBJ2-2; 8 bases agree with TRBD2. In germline, CDR1 is MDHEN, CDR2 SYDVKM. Unmatched junction bases numbered 9, after V lost 6 bases and J lost 0 bases. The CDR3 contains 17 residues. CDR3 region: CASSSGWGLANTGELFF. DNA of the CDR3: TGTGCCAGCAGCTCGGGGTGGGGACTAGCGAACACCGGGGAGCTGTTTTTT.

This chain connects TRBV4-1 to TRBJ2-6; D not certain. The CDR3 runs 17 residues. The ends were cut back, 1 base at V and 2 bases at J, with 12 bases in the middle. Germline assignment: CDR1 MGHRA and CDR2 YSYEKL. The CDR3 DNA follows: TGCGCCAGCAGCCAAGCGCGTATGGGCGCTGGGGCCAACGTCCTGACTTTC. It specifies CASSQARMGAGANVLTF.

The CDR3 nucleotides read TGTGCCAGCAGTGAAGGGGAGACAGGGGGTAGTTCACCCCTCCACTTT. Encoded protein: CASSEGETGGSSPLHF. The chain couples TRBV2 to TRBJ1-6, with 9 bases lining up with TRBD1. The J segment lost 9 bases and the V segment lost 1 base, leaving 7 bases of the junction unmatched. The CDR3 totals 16 residues. CDR1 is SNHLY, CDR2 FYNNEI, per germline.

The chain uses TRBV9 and TRBJ1-1; D is uncertain. V was trimmed by 2 bases and J by 0 bases, leaving 8 bases between them. The CDR3 length is 14 residues. CDR1 is SGDLS and CDR2 is YYNGEE in the germline V gene. CDR3 DNA sequence: TGTGCCAGCAGCGTCGAGGGATTGAACACTGAAGCTTTCTTT. Its translation is CASSVEGLNTEAFF.

In this sample, this clone turned up once. J is TRBJ1-5 and V is TRBV6-6, with D tentatively TRBD1 (6 bases). CDR1 is MNHNY and CDR2 is SVGAGI in the germline V gene (reference sequence). The ends were cut back, 6 bases at V and 9 bases at J, with 15 bases in the middle. CDR3 length: 13 residues. The CDR3 region has the DNA TGTGCCAGCAGCCCCGAGGGGGATAGGCCCCAGCATTTT. Its protein is CASSPEGDRPQHF.

The gene calls are TRBV10-3 and TRBJ2-2; tentatively, D is TRBD1 (5 bases). Trimming stripped 2 bases from V and 3 bases from J, with 10 bases between. There are 15 residues in the CDR3. Germline V gene lookup returns CDR1 ENHRY and CDR2 SYGVKD. The CDR3 spells CAISEPRGYTGELFF. The CDR3 coding sequence is TGTGCCATCAGTGAGCCAAGGGGATACACCGGGGAGCTGTTTTTT.

This chain links TRBV5-8 with TRBJ1-3; a weak D match, TRBD1 (5 bases). Trimming pared 2 bases from V and 1 base from J, leaving 7 bases between. The germline V gene has CDR1 SGHTS and CDR2 YDEGEE. CDR3 size: 14 residues. CDR3 sequence (DNA): TGTGCCAGCAGCTTTAAGGGGTCTGGAAACACCATATATTTT. Translating gives CASSFKGSGNTIYF. Full variable domain (remainder filled in from reference TRBV5-8 and TRBJ1-3): EAGVTQSPTHLIKTRGQQATLRCSPISGHTSVYWYQQALGLGLQFLLWYDEGEERNRGNFPPRFSGRQFPNYSSELNVNALELEDSALYLCASSFKGSGNTIYFGEGSWLTVV.

The chain couples TRBV11-2 to TRBJ2-7, with 7 positions matching TRBD1. The V and J ends lost 7 bases and 5 bases, in that order; junction bases with no gene match: 11. Germline V gives CDR1 SGHAT, CDR2 FQNNGV. The CDR3 loop spans 14 amino acids. CDR3 DNA: TGTGCCAGCACCAAACAGGGGACGAGGAACGAGCAGTACTTC. This sequence encodes CASTKQGTRNEQYF.

In nucleotides, the CDR3 is TGTGCCAGCAGTGAAGGGGGGGGCCTTGGCTACACCTTC. Its protein product is CASSEGGGLGYTF. The chain links TRBV6-1 to TRBJ1-2, with D perhaps matching TRBD1 (6 bases). Germline V CDR1 and CDR2: MNHNS, SASEGT. The CDR3 is 13 amino acids. Deletions cut 1 base from V and 7 bases from J, with 10 bases between.

This sequence joins TRBV9 and TRBJ2-7; 9 bases fit TRBD1. The CDR3 loop spans 17 amino acids. Germline loops: CDR1 SGDLS, CDR2 YYNGEE. Trimming at V came to 4 bases and at J to 2 bases, leaving 13 bases not matched to a gene. CDR3 residues: CASSPTGGGFGPYEQYF. The CDR3 DNA reads as TGTGCCAGCAGCCCGACAGGGGGAGGATTCGGTCCCTACGAGCAGTACTTC.

This clone was observed a single time. The J gene is TRBJ2-1, the V gene TRBV7-3; TRBD2 is a possible D gene (6 bases). CDR1 is SGHTA and CDR2 is FQGTGA in the germline V gene. The CDR3 length is 14 residues. Trimming cost V 8 bases and J 9 bases, with 20 bases left between them. CDR3 region: CASQSGTGVAEQFF. In nucleotides, the CDR3 is TGTGCCAGCCAGAGTGGTACGGGGGTGGCTGAGCAGTTCTTC.

The rearrangement joins TRBV2 to TRBJ2-5, with TRBD2 matching over 13 bases. Trimming removed 8 bases from V and 5 bases from J; junction bases left unmatched: 2. The germline V gene has CDR1 SNHLY and CDR2 FYNNEI. The CDR3 sequence is 13 residues long. The CDR3 protein is CASGTSGVETQYF. The CDR3 DNA reads as TGTGCCAGCGGGACTAGCGGGGTCGAGACCCAGTACTTC.

The V and J genes are TRBV5-4 and TRBJ2-7; 11 bases fit TRBD2. The ends lost 4 bases at V and 6 bases at J; junction bases unmatched: 12. The CDR3 contains 16 residues. The germline V gene encodes CDR1 SGHNT and CDR2 YYREEE (reference sequence). The CDR3 region is CASSTRLTSGVFEQYF. The DNA for the CDR3 is TGTGCCAGCAGCACCCGTCTGACTAGCGGGGTCTTCGAGCAGTACTTC.

In regard to this clone: This specimen includes other DNA sequences encoding the same CDR3. The genes are TRBV29-1 and TRBJ2-7, with 7 bases identical to TRBD2. Trimming cost V 0 bases and J 5 bases; bases outside gene matches: 1. Germline-derived CDR1 and CDR2 are SQVTM and ANQGSEA. This CDR3 has 12 amino acids. The CDR3 is CSVEDRGDEQYF. CDR3 DNA: TGCAGCGTTGAAGATCGGGGGGACGAGCAGTACTTC.

The chain uses TRBV5-1 and TRBJ2-5; no definite D call. V lost 4 bases, J lost 1 base, and 11 bases lay in between. The germline V gene has CDR1 SGHRS and CDR2 YFSETQ. The CDR3 extends over 14 amino acids. CDR3 DNA: TGCGCCAGCAGCGGGTCTAGAGGCCAAGAGACCCAGTACTTC. It translates to CASSGSRGQETQYF.

The chain has TRBV5-1 and TRBJ1-4; no clear D gene. This CDR3 comprises 14 residues. V lost 3 bases to trimming and J lost 8 bases, with 14 bases between them. From germline, CDR1 is SGHRS and CDR2 YFSETQ. The CDR3 spells CASSSSGGREKLFF. Here the CDR3 DNA reads TGCGCCAGCAGCTCCAGCGGCGGGCGGGAAAAACTGTTTTTT.

The V gene is TRBV19, the J gene TRBJ1-2; TRBD1 is a possible D gene (5 bases). Per the germline V gene, CDR1 is LNHDA and CDR2 is SQIVND (reference sequence). V was cut by 5 bases and J by 4 bases, with 8 bases left in between. The CDR3 covers 12 residues. The DNA of the CDR3 is TGTGCCAGTAGTGGGGGGTTCTATGGCTACACCTTC. The encoded protein is CASSGGFYGYTF. The complete variable domain, with remaining parts taken from reference TRBV19 and TRBJ1-2, reads DGGITQSPKYLFRKEGQNVTLSCEQNLNHDAMYWYRQDPGQGLRLIYYSQIVNDFQKGDIAEGYSVSREKKESFPLTVTSAQKNPTAFYLCASSGGFYGYTFGSGTRLTVV.